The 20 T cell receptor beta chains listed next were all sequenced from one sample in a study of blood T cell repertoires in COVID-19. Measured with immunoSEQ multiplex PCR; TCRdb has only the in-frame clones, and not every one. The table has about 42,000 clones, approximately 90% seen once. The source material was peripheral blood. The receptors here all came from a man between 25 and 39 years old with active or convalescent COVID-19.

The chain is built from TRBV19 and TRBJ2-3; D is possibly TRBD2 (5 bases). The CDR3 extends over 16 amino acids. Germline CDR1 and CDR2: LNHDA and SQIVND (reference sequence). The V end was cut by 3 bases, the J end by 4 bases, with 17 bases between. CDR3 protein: CASSISSRRRADTQYF. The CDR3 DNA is TGTGCCAGTAGTATCTCGTCCAGGAGGCGGGCAGATACGCAGTATTTT.

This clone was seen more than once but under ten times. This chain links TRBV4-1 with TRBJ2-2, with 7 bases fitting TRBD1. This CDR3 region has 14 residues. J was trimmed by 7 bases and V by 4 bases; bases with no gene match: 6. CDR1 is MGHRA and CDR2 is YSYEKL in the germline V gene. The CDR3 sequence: CASSLGQALGELFF. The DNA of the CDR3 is TGCGCCAGCAGCCTCGGACAGGCTCTCGGGGAGCTGTTTTTT.

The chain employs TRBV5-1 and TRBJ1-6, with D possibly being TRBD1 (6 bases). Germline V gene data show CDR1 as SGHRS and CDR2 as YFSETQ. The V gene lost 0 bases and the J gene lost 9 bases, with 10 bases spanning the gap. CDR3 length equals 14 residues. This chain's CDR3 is CASSLGTDFSPLHF. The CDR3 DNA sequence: TGCGCCAGCAGCTTGGGGACAGATTTTTCACCCCTCCACTTT.

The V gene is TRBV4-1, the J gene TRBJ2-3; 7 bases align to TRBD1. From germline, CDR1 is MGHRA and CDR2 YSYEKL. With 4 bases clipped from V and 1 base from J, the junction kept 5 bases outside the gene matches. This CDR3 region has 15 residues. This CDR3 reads CASSPRGQGTDTQYF. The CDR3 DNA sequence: TGCGCCAGCAGCCCACGAGGACAGGGCACAGATACGCAGTATTTT.

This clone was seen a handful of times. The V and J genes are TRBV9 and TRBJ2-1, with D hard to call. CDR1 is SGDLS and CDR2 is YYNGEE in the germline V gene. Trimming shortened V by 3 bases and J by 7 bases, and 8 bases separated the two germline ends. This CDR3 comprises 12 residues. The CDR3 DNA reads TGTGCCAGCAGCGGCATCGAGAATGAGCAGTTCTTC. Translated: CASSGIENEQFF.

The CDR3 DNA reads TGTGCCAGCCAAGGACAGCTCACAGATACGCAGTATTTT. This codes for CASQGQLTDTQYF. The J gene is TRBJ2-3, the V gene TRBV18, with D tentatively TRBD1 (6 bases). V was shortened by 8 bases and J by 2 bases, with 11 bases between the two germline ends. The CDR3 spans 13 residues. Germline CDR1 is KGHSH and CDR2 is LQKENI.

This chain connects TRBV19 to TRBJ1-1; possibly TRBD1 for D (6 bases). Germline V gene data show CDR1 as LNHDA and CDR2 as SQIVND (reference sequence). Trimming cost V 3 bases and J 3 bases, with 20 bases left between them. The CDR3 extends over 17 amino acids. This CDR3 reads CASSILGQGLWDTEAFF. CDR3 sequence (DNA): TGTGCCAGTAGTATCCTGGGGCAGGGGCTGTGGGACACTGAAGCTTTCTTT. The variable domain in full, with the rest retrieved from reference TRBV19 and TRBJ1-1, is DGGITQSPKYLFRKEGQNVTLSCEQNLNHDAMYWYRQDPGQGLRLIYYSQIVNDFQKGDIAEGYSVSREKKESFPLTVTSAQKNPTAFYLCASSILGQGLWDTEAFFGQGTRLTVV.

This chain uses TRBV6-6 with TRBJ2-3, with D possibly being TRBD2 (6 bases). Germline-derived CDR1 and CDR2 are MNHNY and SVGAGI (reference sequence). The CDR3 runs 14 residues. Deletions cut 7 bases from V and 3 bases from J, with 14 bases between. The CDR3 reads CASIKGGGTDTQYF. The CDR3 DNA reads TGTGCCAGCATCAAGGGTGGAGGGACAGATACGCAGTATTTT.

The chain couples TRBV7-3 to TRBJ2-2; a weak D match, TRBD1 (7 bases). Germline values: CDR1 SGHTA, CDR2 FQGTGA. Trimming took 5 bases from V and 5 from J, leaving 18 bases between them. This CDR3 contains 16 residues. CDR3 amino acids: CASSINQGGGTGELFF. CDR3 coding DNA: TGTGCCAGCAGCATAAACCAGGGGGGTGGGACCGGGGAGCTGTTTTTT.

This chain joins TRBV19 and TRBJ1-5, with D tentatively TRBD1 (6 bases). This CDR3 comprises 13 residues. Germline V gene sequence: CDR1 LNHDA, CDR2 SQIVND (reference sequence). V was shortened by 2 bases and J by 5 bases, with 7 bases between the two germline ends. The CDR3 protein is CASSIRTDQPQHF. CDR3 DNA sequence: TGTGCCAGTAGTATAAGGACAGATCAGCCCCAGCATTTT. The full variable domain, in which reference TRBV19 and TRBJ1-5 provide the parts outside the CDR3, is DGGITQSPKYLFRKEGQNVTLSCEQNLNHDAMYWYRQDPGQGLRLIYYSQIVNDFQKGDIAEGYSVSREKKESFPLTVTSAQKNPTAFYLCASSIRTDQPQHFGDGTRLSIL.

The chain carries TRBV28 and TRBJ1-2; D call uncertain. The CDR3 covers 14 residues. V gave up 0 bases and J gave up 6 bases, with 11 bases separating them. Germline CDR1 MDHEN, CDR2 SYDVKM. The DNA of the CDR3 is TGTGCCAGCAGTTTATGGGGCCGGGAGAATGGCTACACCTTC. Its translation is CASSLWGRENGYTF.

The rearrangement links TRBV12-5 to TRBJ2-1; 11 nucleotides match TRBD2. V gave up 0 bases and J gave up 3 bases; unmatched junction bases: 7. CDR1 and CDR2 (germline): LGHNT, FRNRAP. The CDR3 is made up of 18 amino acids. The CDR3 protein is CASGLVRSSGRSYNEQFF. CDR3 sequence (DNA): TGTGCTAGTGGTTTGGTACGGTCTAGCGGGAGGAGCTACAATGAGCAGTTCTTC.

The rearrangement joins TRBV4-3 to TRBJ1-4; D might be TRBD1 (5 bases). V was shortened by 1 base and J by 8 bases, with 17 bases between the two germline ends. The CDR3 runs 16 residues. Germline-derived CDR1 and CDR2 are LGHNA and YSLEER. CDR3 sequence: CASSQGSRDRREKLFF. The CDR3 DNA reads TGCGCCAGCAGCCAAGGATCCAGGGATCGGAGAGAAAAACTGTTTTTT.

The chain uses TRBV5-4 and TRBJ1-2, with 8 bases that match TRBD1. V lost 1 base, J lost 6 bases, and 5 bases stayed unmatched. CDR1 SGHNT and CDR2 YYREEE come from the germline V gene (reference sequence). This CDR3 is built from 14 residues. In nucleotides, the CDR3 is TGTGCCAGCAGCTTGTCAGGACAGGGACATGGCTACACCTTC. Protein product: CASSLSGQGHGYTF.

This chain's CDR3 is CASSPGSGVWEAFF. CDR3 sequence (DNA): TGTGCCAGCTCACCAGGGAGTGGGGTGTGGGAAGCTTTCTTT. The rearrangement uses TRBV18 and TRBJ1-1; D remains unclear. Germline loops: CDR1 KGHSH, CDR2 LQKENI. CDR3 size: 14 residues. V lost 2 bases, J lost 8 bases, and 15 bases lay in between.

The CDR3, as DNA: TGTGCCAGCAGTCCGCTGGGACAGGGGATGAATCAGCCCCAGCATTTT. It is translated as CASSPLGQGMNQPQHF. The V and J genes are TRBV28 and TRBJ1-5; 10 positions agree with TRBD1. Germline values: CDR1 MDHEN, CDR2 SYDVKM. The V and J ends lost 5 bases and 4 bases, in that order; junction bases with no gene match: 8. This CDR3 has 16 amino acids.

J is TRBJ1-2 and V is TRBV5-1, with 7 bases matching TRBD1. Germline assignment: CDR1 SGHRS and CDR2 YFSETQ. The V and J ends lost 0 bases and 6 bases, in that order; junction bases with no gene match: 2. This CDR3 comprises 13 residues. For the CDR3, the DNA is TGCGCCAGCAGCTTGGTTGGGACAGATGGCTACACCTTC. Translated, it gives CASSLVGTDGYTF.

CDR3 protein: CATSRDQNSGTGREPQHF. The CDR3 nucleotides are TGTGCCACCAGCAGAGATCAGAATTCGGGGACAGGCCGGGAGCCCCAGCATTTT. This chain links TRBV15 with TRBJ1-5; 8 nucleotides line up with TRBD1. Germline lookup yields CDR1 LNHNV and CDR2 YYDKDF (reference sequence). The length of the CDR3 is 18 residues. V gave up 0 bases and J gave up 8 bases; unmatched junction bases: 15.

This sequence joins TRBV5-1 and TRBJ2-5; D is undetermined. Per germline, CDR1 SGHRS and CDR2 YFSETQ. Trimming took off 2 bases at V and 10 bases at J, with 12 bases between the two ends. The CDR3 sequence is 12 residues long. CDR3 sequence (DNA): TGCGCCAGCAGCTTAGACTTCCAGAGCCAGTACTTC. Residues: CASSLDFQSQYF.

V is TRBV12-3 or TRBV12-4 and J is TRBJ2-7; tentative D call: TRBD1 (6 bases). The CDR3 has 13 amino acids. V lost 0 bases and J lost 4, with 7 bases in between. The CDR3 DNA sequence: TGTGCCAGCAGTTTAGCGACAGGTTACGAGCAGTACTTC. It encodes CASSLATGYEQYF.